This TCR beta chain was documented in a study of cytomegalovirus exposure and HLA in healthy donors. General study findings and limits: According to an earlier analysis, most TCR beta V segments yielded productive rearrangements about 90% or about 30% of the time.

The PCR made use of 60 Vbeta and 13 Jbeta primers. The protocol was immunoSEQ multiplex PCR, while the TCRdb copy is restricted to in-frame clones and leaves out a portion. Of around 150,000 clones listed, around 79% are singletons. The germline V gene encodes CDR1 MNHEY and CDR2 SVGAGI. Trimming removed 6 bases at V and 1 base at J, with 15 bases between. The CDR3 spans 15 residues. Points on this clone: What it binds is unknown.

The chain is built from TRBV6-5 and TRBJ1-1, with D uncertain. Material: PBMCs. This receptor was obtained from a man aged 25-45 years in good health and CMV-seropositive. In DNA form, the CDR3 reads TGTGCCAGCAGGCCCCCTCAGCGGGCGAACACTGAAGCTTTCTTT. This gives the protein CASRPPQRANTEAFF.